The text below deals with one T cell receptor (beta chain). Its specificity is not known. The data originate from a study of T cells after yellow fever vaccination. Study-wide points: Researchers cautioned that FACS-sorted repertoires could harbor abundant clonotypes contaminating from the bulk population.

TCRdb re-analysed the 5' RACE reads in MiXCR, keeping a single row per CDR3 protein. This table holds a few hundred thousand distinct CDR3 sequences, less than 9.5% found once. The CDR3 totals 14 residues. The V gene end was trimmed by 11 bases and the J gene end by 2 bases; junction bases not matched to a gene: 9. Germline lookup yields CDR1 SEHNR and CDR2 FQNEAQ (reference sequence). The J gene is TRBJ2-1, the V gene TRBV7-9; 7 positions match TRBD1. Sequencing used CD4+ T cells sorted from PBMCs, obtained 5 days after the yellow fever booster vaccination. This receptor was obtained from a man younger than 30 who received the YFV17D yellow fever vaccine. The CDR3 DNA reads TGTGCCGGGGCTCCAGGGACAGCCTACAATGAGCAGTTCTTC. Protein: CAGAPGTAYNEQFF.